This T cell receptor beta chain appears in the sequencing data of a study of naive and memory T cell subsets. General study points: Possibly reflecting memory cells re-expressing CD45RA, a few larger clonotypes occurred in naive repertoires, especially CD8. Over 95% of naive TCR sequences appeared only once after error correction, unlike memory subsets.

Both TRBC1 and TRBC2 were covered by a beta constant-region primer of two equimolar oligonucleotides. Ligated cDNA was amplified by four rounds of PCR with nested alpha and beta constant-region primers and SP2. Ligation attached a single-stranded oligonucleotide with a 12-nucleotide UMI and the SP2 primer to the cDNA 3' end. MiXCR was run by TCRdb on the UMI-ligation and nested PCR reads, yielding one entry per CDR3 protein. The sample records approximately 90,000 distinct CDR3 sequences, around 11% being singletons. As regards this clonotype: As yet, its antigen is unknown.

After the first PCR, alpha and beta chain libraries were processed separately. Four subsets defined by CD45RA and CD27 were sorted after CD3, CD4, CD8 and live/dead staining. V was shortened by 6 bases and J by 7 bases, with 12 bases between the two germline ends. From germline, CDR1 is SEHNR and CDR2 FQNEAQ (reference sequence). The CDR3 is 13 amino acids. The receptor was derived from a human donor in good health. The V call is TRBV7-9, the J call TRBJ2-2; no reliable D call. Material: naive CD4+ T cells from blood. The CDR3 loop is CASRNHSSGELFF. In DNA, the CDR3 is TGTGCCAGCAGGAACCATAGCAGCGGGGAGCTGTTTTTT.